Listed below are T cell receptor beta chains from one sample, sequenced in a study of cytomegalovirus exposure and HLA in healthy donors. TCRdb keeps only in-frame clones here, not all; method: immunoSEQ multiplex PCR. The sample carries fewer than 250,000 clones, 65% to 85% recorded once. The sample comprised PBMCs. Receptors were obtained from a woman aged 25 to 45 in good health and CMV-seropositive. The CDR3 runs from the conserved cysteine through the conserved F or W. D genes are given only for firm matches. Size is stated for part of the rows, as once, few or many counts, or as a class when the clone is expanded.

clone size,J gene,CDR3 length,D gene,V gene,CDR3 protein,CDR3 DNA
-,TRBJ1-1,15,-,TRBV2,CASSDTGHLNTEAFF,TGTGCCAGCAGTGACACGGGACACCTGAACACTGAAGCTTTCTTT
-,TRBJ2-1,16,-,TRBV29-1,CSVERIAASSYNEQFF,TGCAGCGTTGAAAGAATAGCGGCTAGCTCCTACAATGAGCAGTTCTTC
-,TRBJ2-1,14,-,TRBV5-4,CASSSQQYRNEQFF,TGTGCCAGCAGCTCTCAGCAGTATCGCAATGAGCAGTTCTTC
-,TRBJ2-5,14,TRBD2,TRBV6-4,CASSEGEGAETQYF,TGTGCCAGCAGTGAAGGGGAGGGAGCAGAGACCCAGTACTTC
-,TRBJ2-7,14,-,TRBV27,CASSPDDRSYEQYF,TGTGCCAGCAGTCCAGATGACAGGTCCTACGAGCAGTACTTC
-,TRBJ1-2,13,-,TRBV2,CASSVDRRDGYTF,TGTGCCAGCAGTGTTGACAGGCGGGATGGCTACACCTTC
-,TRBJ1-1,13,-,TRBV7-2,CASSLTVNTEAFF,TGTGCCAGCAGCCTCACAGTGAACACTGAAGCTTTCTTT
few,TRBJ1-2,15,TRBD1,TRBV5-1,CASTDTGGVDYGYTF,TGCGCCAGCACGGACACAGGGGGCGTCGACTATGGCTACACCTTC
-,TRBJ1-4,14,-,TRBV30,CAWGQGTTNEKLFF,TGTGCCTGGGGGCAAGGAACAACTAATGAAAAACTGTTTTTT
few,TRBJ2-2,13,-,TRBV5-5,CASSFENTGELFF,TGTGCCAGCAGCTTCGAGAACACCGGGGAGCTGTTTTTT
-,TRBJ1-2,12,-,TRBV19,CASSAGLVGYTF,TGTGCCAGTAGTGCTGGATTAGTAGGCTACACCTTC
once,TRBJ1-1,14,-,TRBV6-1,CASSVGTMNTEAFF,TGTGCCAGCAGTGTGGGGACTATGAACACTGAAGCTTTCTTT
-,TRBJ2-3,16,TRBD2,TRBV25-1,CASSDPSSGRVDTQYF,TGTGCCAGCAGTGACCCGTCCAGCGGGAGGGTGGATACGCAGTATTTT
-,TRBJ1-1,15,-,TRBV15,CATSRDSGGSIEAFF,TGTGCCACCAGCAGAGACTCCGGGGGGTCGATAGAAGCTTTCTTT
-,TRBJ2-7,16,-,TRBV10-3,CAISEPDGSSAYEQYF,TGTGCCATCAGTGAGCCGGACGGGAGTAGCGCCTACGAGCAGTACTTC
-,TRBJ1-1,15,-,TRBV6-5,CASSPGISRDTEAFF,TGTGCCAGCAGCCCGGGGATTAGCCGCGACACTGAAGCTTTCTTT
-,TRBJ2-7,14,TRBD1,TRBV2,CASRRDSEGREQYF,TGTGCCAGCAGAAGGGACAGTGAGGGAAGGGAGCAGTACTTC
once,TRBJ1-4,16,TRBD1,TRBV5-1,CASSLAAGQGSEKLFF,TGCGCCAGCAGCTTGGCCGCGGGACAGGGAAGTGAAAAACTGTTTTTT
-,TRBJ2-7,14,-,TRBV5-5,CASSSSQTRYEQYF,TGTGCCAGCAGCTCATCCCAGACGCGCTACGAGCAGTACTTC
-,TRBJ2-7,14,TRBD1,TRBV4-3,CASRPGTGAYQQYF,TGCGCCAGCAGACCCGGGACAGGGGCCTATCAGCAGTACTTC
once,TRBJ1-2,13,-,TRBV25-1,CASSESRVWGYTF,TGTGCCAGCAGTGAGTCCAGGGTATGGGGCTACACCTTC
once,TRBJ2-1,16,-,TRBV15,CATSRGGSGTYNEQFF,TGTGCCACCAGCAGAGGTGGTAGCGGAACGTACAATGAGCAGTTCTTC
-,TRBJ1-2,15,-,TRBV9,CASSVDGTPGYGYTF,TGTGCCAGCAGCGTAGACGGGACACCGGGGTATGGCTACACCTTC
few,TRBJ1-2,14,-,TRBV5-6,CASSLAGANYGYTF,TGTGCCAGCAGCTTGGCAGGAGCTAACTATGGCTACACCTTC
-,TRBJ1-3,14,-,TRBV30,CAWSVWASGNTIYF,TGTGCCTGGAGTGTATGGGCATCTGGAAACACCATATATTTT
-,TRBJ1-2,13,-,TRBV6-1,CASSEGRGGGYTF,TGTGCCAGCAGTGAAGGGAGGGGAGGCGGCTACACCTTC
-,TRBJ2-1,15,TRBD2,TRBV6-1,CASSNLGGGDNEQFF,TGTGCCAGCAGTAACCTTGGGGGAGGGGACAATGAGCAGTTCTTC
few,TRBJ1-1,10,-,TRBV20-1,CSASNTEAFF,TGCAGTGCCAGTAACACTGAAGCTTTCTTT
-,TRBJ2-1,16,-,TRBV7-2,CASSPASAGLYNEQFF,TGTGCCAGCAGCCCGGCTAGCGCCGGTCTATACAATGAGCAGTTCTTC
once,TRBJ1-1,13,-,TRBV7-2,CASSLHRVTEAFF,TGTGCCAGCAGCTTGCACAGGGTCACTGAAGCTTTCTTT
-,TRBJ2-4,16,TRBD1,TRBV7-9,CASSLGTGGAKNIQYF,TGTGCCAGCAGCTTAGGGACAGGGGGAGCCAAAAACATTCAGTACTTC
-,TRBJ2-7,14,TRBD2,TRBV5-1,CASSSSGRAYEQYF,TGCGCCAGCAGTTCTAGCGGGAGGGCCTACGAGCAGTACTTC
-,TRBJ1-1,16,-,TRBV28,CASTKQGAGLNTEAFF,TGTGCCAGCACCAAGCAGGGAGCGGGACTGAACACTGAAGCTTTCTTT
-,TRBJ1-5,15,-,TRBV5-6,CASSLGPGMDQPQHF,TGTGCCAGCAGCTTGGGCCCGGGGATGGATCAGCCCCAGCATTTT
-,TRBJ2-1,13,-,TRBV29-1,CSVEDRGYNEQFF,TGCAGCGTTGAAGATAGAGGGTACAATGAGCAGTTCTTC
-,TRBJ2-1,12,-,TRBV5-1,CASSPSYNEQFF,TGCGCCAGCAGCCCAAGTTACAATGAGCAGTTCTTC
-,TRBJ2-1,16,TRBD2,TRBV6-5,CASSYGLADPYNEQFF,TGTGCCAGCAGTTACGGGCTAGCGGACCCATACAATGAGCAGTTCTTC
-,TRBJ2-3,12,-,TRBV5-1,CASSWSTDTQYF,TGCGCCAGCAGCTGGTCCACAGATACGCAGTATTTT
-,TRBJ2-7,14,TRBD1,TRBV4-3,CASSRDRSFYEQYF,TGCGCCAGCAGCCGGGACAGGAGCTTCTACGAGCAGTACTTC
-,TRBJ2-7,12,TRBD1,TRBV7-9,CASSADRYEQYF,TGTGCCAGCAGCGCGGACAGGTACGAGCAGTACTTC
-,TRBJ2-7,16,-,TRBV12-5,CASGLVLGFSGYEQYF,TGTGCTAGTGGTTTGGTTCTGGGATTTTCGGGCTACGAGCAGTACTTC
-,TRBJ2-1,14,TRBD2,TRBV6-1,CATLAGLSYNEQFF,TGTGCCACCTTAGCGGGACTCTCCTACAATGAGCAGTTCTTC
once,TRBJ2-7,15,TRBD2,TRBV5-6,CASSPTSGRAYEQYF,TGTGCCAGCAGCCCGACTAGCGGGAGGGCCTACGAGCAGTACTTC
-,TRBJ2-1,15,-,TRBV7-9,CASSLAAATYNEQFF,TGTGCCAGCAGCTTAGCGGCGGCCACCTACAATGAGCAGTTCTTC
-,TRBJ2-1,15,TRBD2,TRBV5-4,CASSFRGLAGREQFF,TGTGCCAGCAGTTTCCGGGGACTAGCGGGACGGGAGCAGTTCTTC
-,TRBJ2-7,13,-,TRBV30,CAWSSDSSYEQYF,TGTGCCTGGAGCTCGGACAGCTCCTACGAGCAGTACTTC